Listed below are T cell receptor beta chains from one sample, sequenced in a study of T cell repertoires in ileal Crohn's disease. Data came from immunoSEQ multiplex PCR; TCRdb stores just in-frame clones and leaves some out. The table shows approximately 2,500 clones, with roughly three quarters occurring only once. Specimen: ileal tissue. The receptor set was obtained from an adult with Crohn's disease. The CDR3 runs from the conserved cysteine through the conserved F or W. The D gene is left open where the match is weak. Where a row states a size, it is once, few, many or the class of an expanded clone; other rows omit it.

V gene	J gene	D gene	clone size	CDR3 protein	CDR3 DNA
TRBV6-5	TRBJ1-6	-	-	CASSYQAGEDNSPLHF	TGTGCCAGCAGTTACCAGGCAGGCGAAGATAATTCACCCCTCCACTTT
TRBV29-1	TRBJ2-7	TRBD2	few	CSVEGLAGDYEQYF	TGCAGCGTTGAAGGACTAGCGGGGGACTACGAGCAGTACTTC
TRBV19	TRBJ2-5	-	large	CASSWAGHPKETQYF	TGTGCCAGTAGTTGGGCGGGGCATCCGAAAGAGACCCAGTACTTC
TRBV27	TRBJ2-1	TRBD2	-	CASSFTSGGPINNEQFF	TGTGCCAGCAGTTTCACTAGCGGGGGGCCTATTAACAATGAGCAGTTCTTC
TRBV19	TRBJ2-3	TRBD2	-	CASSIEAGESTDTQYF	TGTGCCAGTAGTATAGAAGCGGGGGAGAGCACAGATACGCAGTATTTT
TRBV7-2	TRBJ2-3	TRBD2	few	CASSLLAGETDTQYF	TGTGCCAGCAGCTTACTCGCGGGGGAGACAGATACGCAGTATTTT
TRBV5-6	TRBJ1-3	-	-	CASSFGVTSLSGNTIYF	TGTGCCAGCAGCTTTGGTGTCACGTCACTCTCTGGAAACACCATATATTTT
TRBV30	TRBJ2-7	-	-	CAWSVGGYEQYF	TGTGCCTGGAGCGTTGGAGGGTACGAGCAGTACTTC
TRBV7-3	TRBJ2-7	-	-	CASSPGPGYEQYF	TGTGCCAGCAGCCCCGGTCCAGGTTACGAGCAGTACTTC
TRBV27	TRBJ2-3	TRBD2	-	CASSRTSGGATDTQYF	TGTGCCAGCAGCCGGACTAGCGGGGGGGCTACAGATACGCAGTATTTT
TRBV27	TRBJ1-1	TRBD1	-	CASSILGTGGANTEAFF	TGTGCCAGCAGTATATTAGGGACAGGGGGCGCGAACACTGAAGCTTTCTTT
TRBV7-8	TRBJ1-2	TRBD1	-	CASSSALTGNYGYTF	TGTGCCAGCAGCAGCGCGTTGACAGGGAACTATGGCTACACCTTC
TRBV6-1	TRBJ2-3	TRBD2	-	CASSVMASGGSTDTQYF	TGTGCCAGCAGTGTAATGGCTAGCGGGGGCAGCACAGATACGCAGTATTTT
TRBV27	TRBJ2-1	TRBD2	-	CASSFGGGAYNEQFF	TGTGCCAGCAGTTTTGGCGGGGGGGCTTACAATGAGCAGTTCTTC
TRBV6-5	TRBJ1-1	TRBD1	once	CASIGTGQAFF	TGTGCCAGCATCGGGACAGGGCAAGCTTTCTTT
TRBV2	TRBJ2-7	TRBD1	-	CASNDRDRNSYEQYF	TGTGCCAGCAACGACCGGGACAGAAACTCCTACGAGCAGTACTTC
TRBV6-1	TRBJ2-1	-	once	CASPDGSDEQFF	TGTGCCAGCCCTGACGGGTCTGATGAGCAGTTCTTC
TRBV4-1	TRBJ2-1	TRBD2	few	CASSQELAGVYNEQFF	TGCGCCAGCAGCCAAGAGCTAGCGGGCGTATACAATGAGCAGTTCTTC
TRBV7-9	TRBJ2-1	-	-	CASGGSPSYNEQFF	TGTGCCAGCGGGGGGTCCCCGTCCTACAATGAGCAGTTCTTC
TRBV2	TRBJ2-2	-	-	CASSQGQVTGELFF	TGTGCCAGCAGCCAGGGACAAGTCACCGGGGAGCTGTTTTTT
TRBV7-7	TRBJ2-7	-	few	CASSLAPTGYEQYF	TGTGCTAGCAGCTTAGCGCCGACAGGCTACGAGCAGTACTTC
TRBV4-1	TRBJ1-5	TRBD1	-	CASSRHDRGDQPQHF	TGCGCCAGCAGCCGCCATGACAGGGGCGACCAGCCCCAGCATTTT
TRBV19	TRBJ2-7	TRBD1	few	CASSMAGTGVNEQYF	TGTGCCAGTAGTATGGCCGGGACAGGGGTTAACGAGCAGTACTTC
TRBV20-1	TRBJ2-1	-	-	CSADSYNEQFF	TGCAGTGCTGACAGTTACAATGAGCAGTTCTTC
TRBV28	TRBJ2-3	TRBD1	few	CASSGGGQGGTDTQYF	TGTGCCAGCAGTGGGGGGGGACAGGGGGGCACAGATACGCAGTATTTT
TRBV4-1	TRBJ1-3	-	few	CASSQEGRSGNTIYF	TGCGCCAGCAGCCAGGAGGGGCGTTCTGGAAACACCATATATTTT
TRBV7-8	TRBJ1-3	-	-	CASSPSTLGGLNGNTIYF	TGTGCCAGCAGCCCCTCCACTCTGGGGGGGTTAAATGGAAACACCATATATTTT
TRBV30	TRBJ2-3	TRBD1	-	CAWNSGTGSTGTQYF	TGTGCCTGGAACTCCGGGACAGGGAGCACAGGTACGCAGTATTTT
TRBV4-2	TRBJ2-2	-	-	CASSQAALAANTGELFF	TGTGCCAGCAGCCAAGCGGCCCTCGCGGCGAACACCGGGGAGCTGTTTTTT
TRBV7-9	TRBJ2-7	-	-	CASSLDTPRGGEQYF	TGTGCCAGCAGCTTAGATACCCCCAGGGGTGGGGAGCAGTACTTC
TRBV27	TRBJ1-6	-	-	CASSPPNSPLHF	TGTGCCAGCAGTCCTCCGAATTCACCCCTCCACTTT
TRBV2	TRBJ2-2	-	-	CASSDQLVLTNTGELFF	TGTGCCAGCAGCGATCAACTAGTGCTCACGAACACCGGGGAGCTGTTTTTT
TRBV30	TRBJ1-2	-	few	CAWITSSRQLANYGYTF	TGTGCCTGGATCACCTCTTCAAGACAGTTAGCTAACTATGGCTACACCTTC
TRBV5-1	TRBJ2-3	TRBD2	-	CASSLMASGGIDTQYF	TGCGCCAGCAGCTTGATGGCTAGCGGGGGGATAGATACGCAGTATTTT
TRBV7-9	TRBJ2-7	-	-	CASRPQGGYEQYF	TGTGCCAGCAGGCCGCAGGGGGGCTACGAGCAGTACTTC
TRBV11-2	TRBJ2-7	-	-	CASSLDRTDFAEQYF	TGTGCCAGCAGCTTAGACAGGACAGACTTCGCCGAGCAGTACTTC
TRBV7-9	TRBJ1-2	-	once	CASSLVIGAGKDGYTF	TGTGCCAGCAGCTTAGTCATTGGGGCAGGGAAGGATGGCTACACCTTC